This T cell receptor beta chain stems from a study of blood T cells in healthy people across ages. Study results and limitations: The recorded TCR beta diversity per million T cells decreased in a roughly linear manner with age. Naive T cell percentage by flow cytometry tracked strongly with beta diversity.

A second PCR, run for about 7 to 11 cycles, used a sample-barcoded 5' primer plus a J-beta primer mix. A template-switch adaptor that had 12 random nucleotides put a tag on each cDNA molecule. Via MiXCR, TCRdb re-called the 5' RACE reads, giving one row per CDR3 protein. The sample carries roughly 1.9 million distinct CDR3 sequences, 30% to 40% recorded once. Comments on this clonotype: Its antigen is unidentified.

The J segment lost 0 bases and the V segment lost 0 bases, leaving 3 bases of the junction unmatched. Germline V CDR1 and CDR2: SQVTM, ANQGSEA. The CDR3 length is 15 residues. Aged about 6 to 100, donors were systemically healthy Caucasians from Russia. This sequence joins TRBV29-1 and TRBJ2-5; 8 nucleotides match TRBD1. This sequence was found in a human donor in good health. Sequencing was done on a sample of blood. As DNA, the CDR3 is TGCAGCGTTGAAGAGGGACAGGAGTACCAAGAGACCCAGTACTTC. Translated: CSVEEGQEYQETQYF.